This is a list of T cell receptor beta chains from one sample in a study of cytomegalovirus exposure and HLA in healthy donors. This table comes from immunoSEQ multiplex PCR, and its TCRdb copy is limited to in-frame clones, with some not included. The sample has about 73,000 clones; around 75% are singletons. The sequenced sample consisted of PBMCs. These receptors originate from an older man in good health and CMV-seronegative. Each CDR3 is given with its conserved first and last residue. Fields, in order: D gene, V gene, J gene, CDR3 protein. D genes are given only for firm matches.

D: -; V: TRBV19; J: TRBJ2-5; CDR3: CASSIARVSETQYF
D: -; V: TRBV28; J: TRBJ2-7; CDR3: CASSSDRSYEQYF
D: TRBD2; V: TRBV4-1; J: TRBJ2-1; CDR3: CASSQEGGYEQFF
D: TRBD1; V: TRBV29-1; J: TRBJ2-3; CDR3: CSAMTGGSTDTQYF
D: -; V: TRBV7-8; J: TRBJ1-2; CDR3: CASSLIDDSYNYGYTF
D: TRBD2; V: TRBV5-1; J: TRBJ2-3; CDR3: CASSLEGSGRATDTQYF
D: -; V: TRBV7-2; J: TRBJ2-2; CDR3: CASSLNPSQGAGELFF
D: -; V: TRBV18; J: TRBJ2-1; CDR3: CASSPQRGYNEQFF
D: -; V: TRBV21-1; J: TRBJ1-5; CDR3: CASSSGGYSNQPQHF
D: TRBD1; V: TRBV2; J: TRBJ2-7; CDR3: CASRENRGRMVQYF
D: TRBD2; V: TRBV7-2; J: TRBJ2-2; CDR3: CASSFASGSPGELFF
D: -; V: TRBV7-9; J: TRBJ1-3; CDR3: CASSASSGNTIYF
D: TRBD1; V: TRBV7-8; J: TRBJ1-3; CDR3: CASRNRGLTGNTIYF
D: -; V: TRBV2; J: TRBJ2-4; CDR3: CASSPGVRIQYF
D: -; V: TRBV4-3; J: TRBJ1-5; CDR3: CASSQDPRRGNQPQHF
D: TRBD1; V: TRBV30; J: TRBJ2-6; CDR3: CAWRGQLSGANVLTF
D: TRBD2; V: TRBV7-9; J: TRBJ2-1; CDR3: CASSEQAGSAYNEQFF
D: TRBD2; V: TRBV2; J: TRBJ2-4; CDR3: CASSERFPGLAGDLIANIQYF
D: -; V: TRBV2; J: TRBJ1-6; CDR3: CASSEGHNRGTLHF
D: TRBD1; V: TRBV25-1; J: TRBJ1-1; CDR3: CASSEWGQLTEAFF
D: -; V: TRBV7-2; J: TRBJ2-3; CDR3: CASSLALGRTDTQYF
D: -; V: TRBV28; J: TRBJ1-2; CDR3: CASLSGAEDYGYTF
D: TRBD1; V: TRBV7-6; J: TRBJ1-3; CDR3: CASSFSRDRGNTIYF